Presented here are 27 T cell receptor beta chains from one specimen sequenced in a study of blood T cells in healthy people across ages. A second PCR of about 7 to 11 cycles used a sample-barcoded 5' primer and a J-beta primer mix. One entry per CDR3 protein results from TCRdb running MiXCR on the 5' RACE reads. The table includes over a million distinct CDR3 sequences, under 45% detected once. The sample comprised blood. These receptors originate from a woman in her sixties or seventies in good health.

This clonotype was observed a few times. V usage is TRBV27 and J usage is TRBJ2-7; 9 positions agree with TRBD1. This CDR3 is 15 amino acids long. The germline V gene has CDR1 MNHEY and CDR2 SMNVEV (reference sequence). V dropped 5 bases and J dropped 2; count of bases not matched to a gene: 7. CDR3 region: CASSPGTGSAYEQYF. CDR3 nucleotides: TGTGCCAGCAGTCCGGGGACAGGGAGTGCCTACGAGCAGTACTTC.

This clonotype was picked up a small number of times. V is TRBV3-1 and J is TRBJ2-3; D possibly matches TRBD1 or TRBD2 (7 bases each). Germline CDR1 reads LGHDT; CDR2 reads YNNKEL (reference sequence). The CDR3 sequence is 15 residues long. Trimming took 5 bases from V and 4 from J, leaving 16 bases between them. In DNA form, the CDR3 reads TGTGCCAGCAGCGTCGACAGGGAGGGGGCAGATACGCAGTATTTT. As protein: CASSVDREGADTQYF.

This clonotype was seen only a few times. The V and J genes are TRBV5-1 and TRBJ2-5; 9 nucleotides agree with TRBD2. V was pared by 4 bases and J by 5 bases, with 12 bases of the junction left unmatched. The CDR3 is 16 residues long. From germline, CDR1 is SGHRS and CDR2 YFSETQ. This chain's CDR3 is CASSLGGAAGGETQYF. The CDR3 nucleotides are TGCGCCAGCAGCCTGGGTGGAGCAGCGGGAGGTGAGACCCAGTACTTC.

This clonotype appeared a few times. The V gene is TRBV7-9, the J gene TRBJ2-1, with D hard to call. Trimming cost V 4 bases and J 7 bases, with 11 bases left between them. The CDR3 totals 13 residues. In germline, CDR1 is SEHNR, CDR2 FQNEAQ (reference sequence). The CDR3 DNA follows: TGTGCCAGCAGCTCCGGGCCAAGGAATGAGCAGTTCTTC. Translating gives CASSSGPRNEQFF.

The chain employs TRBV25-1 and TRBJ1-5; D perhaps matches TRBD1 (6 bases). CDR1 is MGHDK and CDR2 is SYGVNS in the germline V gene. V lost 6 bases and J 9 bases, leaving 18 bases between the germline ends. CDR3 length: 14 residues. The CDR3 region has the DNA TGTGCCAGCAGCGAAGGGGGGGTCCTGCGGCCCCAGCATTTT. Translating it yields CASSEGGVLRPQHF.

The genes are TRBV20-1 and TRBJ2-1; D unresolved. This CDR3 has 11 residues. CDR1 is DFQATT, CDR2 SNEGSKA, per germline (reference sequence). V was clipped by 3 bases and J by 9 bases, with 9 bases between them. The CDR3 protein is CSARWTSEQFF. The CDR3 DNA follows: TGCAGTGCTAGGTGGACGAGTGAGCAGTTCTTC.

The V gene is TRBV3-1, the J gene TRBJ2-2, with 8 bases lining up with TRBD2. Unmatched junction bases numbered 1, after V lost 1 base and J lost 0 bases. Germline lookup yields CDR1 LGHDT and CDR2 YNNKEL (reference sequence). CDR3 length: 16 amino acids. CDR3 nucleotides: TGTGCCAGCAGCCAAGGTAGCGGGGCGAACACCGGGGAGCTGTTTTTT. It is translated as CASSQGSGANTGELFF.

The J gene is TRBJ2-7, the V gene TRBV9; 10 nucleotides agree with TRBD2. Per germline, CDR1 SGDLS and CDR2 YYNGEE. CDR3 size: 16 residues. V was pared by 4 bases and J by 7 bases, with 14 bases of the junction left unmatched. The CDR3 sequence is CASSPYQREGNNEQYF. The CDR3 bases are TGTGCCAGCAGCCCATATCAGCGGGAGGGGAACAATGAGCAGTACTTC. Filled out from reference TRBV9 and TRBJ2-7, the complete variable domain reads DSGVTQTPKHLITATGQRVTLRCSPRSGDLSVYWYQQSLDQGLQFLIQYYNGEERAKGNILERFSAQQFPDLHSELNLSSLELGDSALYFCASSPYQREGNNEQYFGPGTRLTVT.

The chain is built from TRBV20-1 and TRBJ2-1; no definite D call. The assigned J gene may be wrong: the sequence end matches TRBJ2-7 better. The CDR3 is 14 residues long. Germline V gene lookup returns CDR1 DFQATT and CDR2 SNEGSKA (reference sequence). DNA for the CDR3: TGCAGTGCTTTAAGCACGAGCTCCTACAATGAGCAGTACTTC. This encodes CSALSTSSYNEQYF.

In its sample, this clonotype was seen a few times. The genes are TRBV27 and TRBJ2-4, with D perhaps matching TRBD2 (7 bases). The DNA end is more similar to TRBJ2-7, so the J call may be wrong. The CDR3 has 14 amino acids. The germline gives CDR1 MNHEY, CDR2 SMNVEV (reference sequence). The CDR3: CASSLRGGVYEQYF. The CDR3, as DNA: TGTGCCAGCAGTCTCAGGGGAGGGGTATACGAGCAGTACTTC.

About this clonotype: One end of the junction fails to match germline, which may point to a read error. V is TRBV6-2 or TRBV6-3 and J is TRBJ2-1; D is uncertain. In germline, CDR1 is MNHEY, CDR2 SVGEGT. The CDR3 length is 13 residues. CDR3 sequence (DNA): TGTGCCGGCAGTCCCCTCTCCTACAATGAGCAGTTCTTC. The encoded protein is CAGSPLSYNEQFF.

This clonotype was counted a few times. The gene calls are TRBV20-1 and TRBJ2-7, with TRBD2 identical over 9 bases. J was trimmed by 3 bases and V by 0 bases; bases with no gene match: 6. The CDR3 is made up of 15 amino acids. Germline V gives CDR1 DFQATT, CDR2 SNEGSKA (reference sequence). CDR3 loop: CSARDPRREGYEQYF. CDR3 DNA: TGCAGTGCTAGAGATCCAAGGCGGGAGGGCTACGAGCAGTACTTC.

As regards this clonotype: This may stem from a read error, because a much larger clone lies one nucleotide away. The chain employs TRBV10-3 and TRBJ2-7; TRBD2 matches 14 bases. The DNA end is more similar to TRBJ2-5, so the J call may be wrong. The CDR3 covers 15 residues. CDR1 and CDR2 from the germline V gene are ENHRY and SYGVKD. The CDR3: CAIRGTSGSQGTQYF. For the CDR3, the DNA is TGTGCCATCAGAGGGACTAGCGGGAGCCAAGGGACCCAGTACTTC.

The V call is TRBV12-5, the J call TRBJ2-1; unclear D gene. In germline, CDR1 is LGHNT, CDR2 FRNRAP. Trimming left V 3 bases short and J 0 bases short, with 18 bases between. The CDR3 runs 18 residues. The CDR3 reads CASGLSSTASASYNEQFF. In nucleotides, the CDR3 is TGTGCTAGTGGTTTATCGTCAACCGCCTCGGCCTCCTACAATGAGCAGTTCTTC.

The J gene is TRBJ2-7, the V gene TRBV29-1, with 8 bases lining up with TRBD2. CDR1 and CDR2 (germline): SQVTM, ANQGSEA. The junction had 2 bases not matched to a gene; V was cut back by 2 bases and J by 5 bases. This CDR3 has 12 amino acids. For the CDR3, the DNA is TGCAGCGTTGAACTAGCGGGTGACGAGCAGTACTTC. Translation: CSVELAGDEQYF.

The chain links TRBV15 to TRBJ2-7, with D perhaps being TRBD1 or TRBD2 (5 bases each). Between the trimmed V and J ends, which lost 8 bases and 4 bases, there was a span of 15 bases. In germline, CDR1 is LNHNV, CDR2 YYDKDF (reference sequence). The CDR3 totals 13 residues. CDR3 sequence reads: CATGGEPTYEQYF. CDR3 bases: TGTGCCACCGGGGGTGAACCGACTTACGAGCAGTACTTC.

The chain links TRBV12-3 or TRBV12-4 to TRBJ2-1, with 8 bases aligning to TRBD2. Trimming at V came to 3 bases and at J to 4 bases, leaving 5 bases not matched to a gene. CDR3 size: 15 residues. CDR3 DNA: TGTGCCAGCAGTTTGCCGGGACTAGTATACAATGAGCAGTTCTTC. Its translation: CASSLPGLVYNEQFF.

This sequence joins TRBV9 and TRBJ2-7; D ambiguous. Germline loops: CDR1 SGDLS, CDR2 YYNGEE. Trimming pared 0 bases from V and 5 bases from J, leaving 12 bases between. The CDR3 is 14 amino acids. CDR3 DNA sequence: TGTGCCAGCAGCGTAGGTGCAGACGGCCACGAGCAGTACTTC. Protein product: CASSVGADGHEQYF. The whole variable domain, remainder taken from reference TRBV9 and TRBJ2-7, is DSGVTQTPKHLITATGQRVTLRCSPRSGDLSVYWYQQSLDQGLQFLIQYYNGEERAKGNILERFSAQQFPDLHSELNLSSLELGDSALYFCASSVGADGHEQYFGPGTRLTVT.

The chain carries TRBV27 and TRBJ1-6, with no clear D. V was pared by 7 bases and J by 9 bases, with 13 bases between. The length of the CDR3 is 13 residues. CDR1 and CDR2 (germline): MNHEY, SMNVEV (reference sequence). The CDR3 bases are TGTGCCAGCACCATTGGAGTGGGTTCACCCCTCCACTTT. Its translation: CASTIGVGSPLHF.

V usage is TRBV6-2 or TRBV6-3 and J usage is TRBJ1-1, with unresolved D. The CDR3 has 14 amino acids. Germline CDR1 is MNHEY and CDR2 is SVGEGT. Trimming left V 2 bases short and J 4 bases short, with 11 bases between. This CDR3 is CASSYQGGLTEAFF. DNA of the CDR3: TGTGCCAGCAGTTACCAAGGAGGGCTCACTGAAGCTTTCTTT.

This clonotype showed up just a few times. The gene calls are TRBV10-3 and TRBJ1-6; D may be TRBD1 (5 bases). Trimming cost V 2 bases and J 10 bases, with 15 bases left between them. The V gene's germline CDR1 is ENHRY and CDR2 SYGVKD. The CDR3 consists of 15 residues. This CDR3 reads CAISETSGPLSPLHF. CDR3 DNA: TGTGCCATCAGTGAGACTTCGGGACCGCTATCACCCCTCCACTTT.

The chain carries TRBV5-1 and TRBJ1-4; D remains ambiguous. The germline gives CDR1 SGHRS, CDR2 YFSETQ. Trimming took 0 bases from V and 8 from J, leaving 11 bases between them. This CDR3 comprises 14 residues. The CDR3 sequence: CASSLGFSGEKLFF. DNA of the CDR3: TGCGCCAGCAGCTTGGGTTTCTCCGGCGAAAAACTGTTTTTT.

The chain is built from TRBV9 and TRBJ2-5, with D unresolved. Trimming took off 0 bases at V and 9 bases at J, with 18 bases between the two ends. Germline assignment: CDR1 SGDLS and CDR2 YYNGEE. The CDR3 has 15 amino acids. Here the CDR3 DNA reads TGTGCCAGCAGCGTAGATGGTAGAGCCCATGAGGCCCAGTACTTC. Translating gives CASSVDGRAHEAQYF.

A few counts support this clonotype. The chain joins TRBV5-5 to TRBJ1-2; D call uncertain. The ends were cut back, 0 bases at V and 5 bases at J, with 11 bases in the middle. The CDR3 contains 14 residues. The germline gives CDR1 SGHKS, CDR2 YYEKEE (reference sequence). The DNA for the CDR3 is TGTGCCAGCAGCTTGGAAGACATACCTTATGGCTACACCTTC. Translating gives CASSLEDIPYGYTF. The full variable domain, completed using reference TRBV5-5 and TRBJ1-2, is DAGVTQSPTHLIKTRGQQVTLRCSPISGHKSVSWYQQVLGQGPQFIFQYYEKEERGRGNFPDRFSARQFPNYSSELNVNALLLGDSALYLCASSLEDIPYGYTFGSGTRLTVV.

This clonotype was seen more than once but under ten times. This chain connects TRBV6-1 to TRBJ1-5; D might be TRBD1 (6 bases). CDR1 is MNHNS and CDR2 is SASEGT in the germline V gene. Deletions cut 4 bases from V and 9 bases from J, with 16 bases between. The CDR3 sequence is 14 residues long. DNA of the CDR3: TGTGCCAGCAGTGTAGGCAGGGGCCCAGGGCCCCAGCATTTT. This gives the protein CASSVGRGPGPQHF.

This clonotype was observed a handful of times. The V call is TRBV20-1, the J call TRBJ2-3, with unresolved D. Germline CDR1 reads DFQATT; CDR2 reads SNEGSKA (reference sequence). With 1 base removed from V and 5 bases from J, the gap between germline ends came to 7 bases. CDR3 size: 12 residues. As DNA, the CDR3 is TGCAGTGCTAGAGTGGTCGGAGATACGCAGTATTTT. It codes for CSARVVGDTQYF.

On this clonotype itself: An end of the junction differs from the germline gene, which may be a read error. This chain connects TRBV9 to TRBJ2-1, with 8 bases that match TRBD2. The CDR3 runs 19 residues. The germline V gene encodes CDR1 SGDLS and CDR2 YYNGEE. In nucleotides, the CDR3 is TGTGCCAGCGGCGTAGGGTCGGGAGGGCCAAGCCTATATAGCAATGAGCAGTTCTTC. This encodes CASGVGSGGPSLYSNEQFF.